These 9 T cell receptor beta chains originate from one sample sequenced in a study of vaccination and CD4 T cells after COVID-19. The treatment denotes: approximately nine-day PBMC culture with coronavirus spike peptide pools or control peptides (ViraFEST assay). Sequenced with the Oncomine TCR Beta short-read assay was DNA taken from cultured CD4+ T cells. TCRdb ran MiXCR on the PCR reads and lists one entry per CDR3 protein. Seen here are about 17,000 distinct CDR3 sequences, about 42% observed once, and the top ten hold roughly 20%. These receptors lack a known antigen. Sequencing was performed on CD4+ T cells from blood, cultured in vitro, taken before SARS-CoV-2 vaccination. The receptors here all came from a human donor who received a COVID-19 vaccine.

This clonotype was picked up a small number of times. The gene calls are TRBV7-2 and TRBJ1-1; D not certain. V was shortened by 5 bases and J by 6 bases, with 10 bases between the two germline ends. The CDR3 runs 12 residues. From germline, CDR1 is SGHTA and CDR2 FQGNSA. CDR3 protein: CASSHSGAEAFF. In DNA, the CDR3 is TGTGCCAGCAGCCATTCCGGGGCTGAAGCTTTCTTT. Combining the CDR3 with reference TRBV7-2 and TRBJ1-1 gives the whole variable domain GAGVSQSPSNKVTEKGKDVELRCDPISGHTALYWYRQSLGQGLEFLIYFQGNSAPDKSGLPSDRFSAERTGGSVSTLTIQRTQQEDSAVYLCASSHSGAEAFFGQGTRLTVV.

The genes are TRBV9 and TRBJ2-3; 10 nucleotides match TRBD1. Germline CDR1 and CDR2: SGDLS and YYNGEE. This CDR3 contains 15 residues. The V segment lost 0 bases and the J segment 7 bases; nucleotides outside the gene matches: 5. CDR3 loop: CASSVGQGAQNTQYF. CDR3 bases: TGTGCCAGCAGCGTAGGACAGGGGGCGCAAAATACGCAGTATTTT.

The J gene is TRBJ2-2, the V gene TRBV7-9, with D uncertain. Germline V lookup: CDR1 SEHNR, CDR2 FQNEAQ (reference sequence). The CDR3 is 17 amino acids. V was trimmed by 3 bases and J by 0 bases, leaving 14 bases between them. CDR3: CASSLGRFTPNTGELFF. The CDR3 DNA is TGTGCCAGCAGCTTGGGCCGATTTACACCGAACACCGGGGAGCTGTTTTTT.

This chain links TRBV10-3 with TRBJ1-3, with 7 positions matching TRBD1. The CDR3 extends over 14 amino acids. Germline CDR1 and CDR2: ENHRY and SYGVKD. V shed 6 bases, J shed 0 bases, and the junction held 2 bases outside the gene matches. The CDR3 bases are TGTGCCATCAGGGGGACAGACTCTGGAAACACCATATATTTT. Amino acid sequence: CAIRGTDSGNTIYF.

This chain's CDR3 is CATSRAETQYF. The CDR3, as DNA: TGTGCCACCAGCAGAGCAGAGACCCAGTACTTC. The V call is TRBV15, the J call TRBJ2-5, with D hard to call. Looked up from germline, CDR1 is LNHNV and CDR2 is YYDKDF (reference sequence). V lost 1 base, J lost 4 bases, and 1 base lay in between. This CDR3 comprises 11 residues.

The V and J genes are TRBV7-6 and TRBJ2-3, with D tentatively TRBD1 (5 bases). The V end lost 0 bases, the J end lost 3 bases, and 13 bases lay between the germline ends. There are 16 residues in the CDR3. Germline CDR1 SGHVS, CDR2 FNYEAQ. The CDR3 DNA is TGTGCCAGCAGCTTAGCAGGGGATTGGGGTACAGATACGCAGTATTTT. Translation gives CASSLAGDWGTDTQYF.

This clonotype was counted only a few times. The rearrangement uses TRBV6-2 or TRBV6-3 and TRBJ1-1, with D maybe TRBD1 (5 bases). Trimming shortened V by 2 bases and J by 0 bases, and 7 bases separated the two germline ends. Germline V gene sequence: CDR1 MNHEY, CDR2 SVGEGT. CDR3 length: 14 residues. The CDR3 spells CASSYDRMNTEAFF. DNA for the CDR3: TGTGCCAGCAGTTACGACAGAATGAACACTGAAGCTTTCTTT.

V gene TRBV11-3 combines with J gene TRBJ1-1; maybe TRBD1 (6 bases). The CDR3 consists of 15 residues. Trimming took 3 bases from V and 1 from J, leaving 12 bases between them. CDR1 and CDR2 from the germline V gene are SGHNT and YENEEA. The CDR3 sequence is CASSLGGQRNTEAFF. In DNA, the CDR3 is TGTGCCAGCAGCTTGGGGGGGCAGCGGAACACTGAAGCTTTCTTT.

The chain couples TRBV24-1 to TRBJ2-3; 7 nucleotides align to TRBD2. V was clipped by 0 bases and J by 2 bases; unmatched bases: 1. Looked up from germline, CDR1 is KGHDR and CDR2 is SFDVKD. The CDR3 totals 15 residues. The CDR3, as DNA: TGTGCCACCAGTGATTTGAGCGGGGCCACAGATACGCAGTATTTT. Translated, it gives CATSDLSGATDTQYF.